This is a list of T cell receptor beta chains from one sample in a study of blood T cell repertoires in COVID-19. Produced via immunoSEQ multiplex PCR; TCRdb's table is partial and in-frame only. The sample lists roughly 240,000 clones, less than 90% occurring once. Source material: peripheral blood. The receptors shown here come from a man in his sixties who had recovered from COVID-19. Both conserved end residues are part of each CDR3. The order of the fields is V gene, D gene, J gene, clone size, CDR3 DNA, CDR3 protein. The D gene is left open where the match is weak. A clone size is listed for some rows: how often the clone was seen (once, few, many), or a class if it is expanded.

TRBV5-1	-	TRBJ1-4	few	TGCGCCAGCAGGGTAGTCGGGGGTTTCGGAGAAAAACTGTTTTTT	CASRVVGGFGEKLFF
TRBV30	-	TRBJ1-5	-	TGTGCCTGGACCCCAGCAGGAAACAATCAGCCCCAGCATTTT	CAWTPAGNNQPQHF
TRBV19	-	TRBJ2-1	once	TGTGCCAGTAGTATAGGTCTTGGCGGTGAGCAGTTCTTC	CASSIGLGGEQFF
TRBV7-8	-	TRBJ1-2	few	TGTGCCAGCAGCTTCCGGGACAAGAATGGCTACACCTTC	CASSFRDKNGYTF
TRBV5-6	-	TRBJ1-2	-	TGTGCCAGCAGTCCAGGGCTTGGCTATGGCTACACCTTC	CASSPGLGYGYTF
TRBV7-2	TRBD2	TRBJ2-5	-	TGTGCCAGCAGCCGCTCCTGGGCTAGCGGCCGAGGGACCCAGTACTTC	CASSRSWASGRGTQYF
TRBV15	TRBD1	TRBJ2-2	-	TGTGCCACCAGCTTGACAGGGGGGTATACCGGGGAGCTGTTTTTT	CATSLTGGYTGELFF
TRBV5-6	-	TRBJ1-2	-	TGTGCCAGCAGCCGCGGGACGCAGGCTAACTATGGCTACACCTTC	CASSRGTQANYGYTF
TRBV2	TRBD1	TRBJ2-1	-	TGTGCCAGCAGTACCACCCGGGACAGGGGTTTCGATGAGCAGTTCTTC	CASSTTRDRGFDEQFF
TRBV27	TRBD1	TRBJ1-5	-	TGTGCCAGCAGCCGGGACAGGACAAATCAGCCCCAGCATTTT	CASSRDRTNQPQHF
TRBV5-1	-	TRBJ1-2	-	TGCGCCAGCAGAAGGGTGGGAGCTACTAACTATGGCTACACCTTC	CASRRVGATNYGYTF
TRBV9	TRBD1	TRBJ1-6	few	TGTGCCAGCAGCGTCGGACAGGAGAATTCACCCCTCCACTTT	CASSVGQENSPLHF
TRBV9	-	TRBJ1-3	-	TGTGCCAGCAGCGTAGGGGCAGCCTTCTCTGGAAACACCATATATTTT	CASSVGAAFSGNTIYF
TRBV3-1/TRBV3-2	-	TRBJ2-7	once	TGTGCCAGCAGCCTCTCGGGCCGAAAGGGGGTTTACGAGCAGTACTTC	CASSLSGRKGVYEQYF
TRBV2	-	TRBJ1-3	-	TGTGCCAGCGTCCAAAAGGGGCCGTCTGGAAACACCATATATTTT	CASVQKGPSGNTIYF
TRBV6-1	-	TRBJ2-7	once	TGTGCCAGCAGTGAAAGCGGATTTCGCTACGAGCAGTACTTC	CASSESGFRYEQYF
TRBV29-1	-	TRBJ1-3	-	TGCAGCGTGGTGGGTCCCAGGGATGGAAACACCATATATTTT	CSVVGPRDGNTIYF
TRBV13	-	TRBJ1-2	-	TGTGCCAGCAGCTTAGTTGGTGGCAGGGGTGGAGGCTACACCTTC	CASSLVGGRGGGYTF
TRBV9	TRBD2	TRBJ2-1	-	TGTGCCAGCAGCGTCGGAGGGACTAGGTCGCGTGAGCAGTTCTTC	CASSVGGTRSREQFF
TRBV28	TRBD1	TRBJ2-7	-	TGTGCCAGCAGTGAGACAGGGGTCCGAGAGCAGTACTTC	CASSETGVREQYF
TRBV19	-	TRBJ2-1	-	TGTGCCAGTAGTAAGGAGAAAGCCAATGAGCAGTTCTTC	CASSKEKANEQFF
TRBV10-3	TRBD1	TRBJ1-5	-	TGTGCCATCGGGACAGGCGAGGATCAGCCCCAGCATTTT	CAIGTGEDQPQHF
TRBV5-1	-	TRBJ1-6	few	TGCGCCAGCAGCTTGGATCGGAGGTCTAATTCACCCCTCCACTTT	CASSLDRRSNSPLHF
TRBV5-1	-	TRBJ2-3	-	TGCGCCAGCAGCTTGATGGTGGTGGGAGGACGAGATACGCAGTATTTT	CASSLMVVGGRDTQYF
TRBV3-1/TRBV3-2	TRBD1	TRBJ2-1	-	TGTGCCAGTGGGGACAGGGGATCCTACAATGAGCAGTTCTTC	CASGDRGSYNEQFF
TRBV20-1	TRBD2	TRBJ2-5	-	TGCAGTGCGGGACTAGATGAGACCCAGTACTTC	CSAGLDETQYF
TRBV7-8	-	TRBJ2-1	-	TGTGCCAGCAGCGAGGGGGTTAGGTTGGGGTACAATGAGCAGTTCTTC	CASSEGVRLGYNEQFF
TRBV7-8	-	TRBJ2-1	-	TGTGCCAGCAGCCAACCGGGAACCGAGCAGTTCTTC	CASSQPGTEQFF
TRBV13	-	TRBJ2-5	-	TGTGCCAGCAGCTTATCGTCCAGGGGAATCCAAGAGACCCAGTACTTC	CASSLSSRGIQETQYF
TRBV3-1/TRBV3-2	-	TRBJ2-4	-	TGTGCCAGCAGCCGGAGGGGTATGGACATTCAGTACTTC	CASSRRGMDIQYF
TRBV25-1	-	TRBJ1-3	-	TGTGCCAGCAGTGAATTAACCGGAGCCTCTGGAAACACCATATATTTT	CASSELTGASGNTIYF
TRBV27	TRBD1	TRBJ2-7	few	TGTGCCAGCAGTTATCGACAGGGCGGCTACGAGCAGTACTTC	CASSYRQGGYEQYF
TRBV29-1	TRBD2	TRBJ2-1	-	TGCAGCGTTGGCCGGGGGACTAGCGGGAGTTCCTACAATGAGCAGTTCTTC	CSVGRGTSGSSYNEQFF
TRBV30	TRBD1	TRBJ1-2	many	TGTGCCTCCGACAGGGGAAAGAGCTATGGCTACACCTTC	CASDRGKSYGYTF
TRBV3-1/TRBV3-2	-	TRBJ2-1	-	TGTGCCAGCAGCCAGGGCTTTGAGCAGTTCTTC	CASSQGFEQFF
TRBV6-5	TRBD2	TRBJ2-7	once	TGTGCCAGTTTCTCTAGCGGGATGTCTAGCGAGCAGTACTTC	CASFSSGMSSEQYF
TRBV6-5	-	TRBJ1-1	-	TGTGCCAGCAGGGCGGGCCCCCACCCGAACACTGAAGCTTTCTTT	CASRAGPHPNTEAFF
TRBV3-1/TRBV3-2	-	TRBJ2-1	once	TGTGCCAGCAGCCAAGTCCTAGCTCGGGATGAGCAGTTCTTC	CASSQVLARDEQFF
TRBV28	TRBD1	TRBJ2-5	-	TGTGCCAGCAGTCTGACAGGGCCCAAAGAGACCCAGTACTTC	CASSLTGPKETQYF
TRBV6-5	-	TRBJ1-5	once	TGTGCCAGCAGTTACTCGGGCAGCTCAAATCAGCCCCAGCATTTT	CASSYSGSSNQPQHF
TRBV19	TRBD1	TRBJ1-2	-	TGTGCCAGTAGAAGACAGGGACCCACTAACTATGGCTACACCTTC	CASRRQGPTNYGYTF
TRBV15	TRBD2	TRBJ2-7	-	TGTGCCACCAGCAGTCGGGGGGGTCTCGCGTACGAGCAGTACTTC	CATSSRGGLAYEQYF
TRBV2	-	TRBJ2-7	-	TGTGCCAGCAGTGATGCAGGGGCCGGGTGGTACGAGCAGTACTTC	CASSDAGAGWYEQYF
TRBV7-9	TRBD1	TRBJ2-7	-	TGTGCCAGCAGCTCGACCGGGACAGGGTCCTACGAGCAGTACTTC	CASSSTGTGSYEQYF
TRBV5-1	TRBD1	TRBJ1-1	-	TGCGCCAGCAGCTTGGAGACAGGGGGAAGGACTGAAGCTTTCTTT	CASSLETGGRTEAFF
TRBV6-4	-	TRBJ2-1	-	TGTGCCAGCAGTGACGAGCGGAGCCCTGTAGATGAGCAGTTCTTC	CASSDERSPVDEQFF
TRBV19	TRBD1	TRBJ1-2	many	TGTGCCAGTAGTCCGGGGACAGCCTATGGCTACACCTTC	CASSPGTAYGYTF
TRBV6-5	-	TRBJ2-7	-	TGTGCCAGCAGTTACTCTGGTGCTAGCTCCTACGAGCAGTACTTC	CASSYSGASSYEQYF
TRBV5-1	TRBD1	TRBJ2-3	-	TGCGCCAGCAGAAAGGGACAGGGGTTGGCAGATACGCAGTATTTT	CASRKGQGLADTQYF
TRBV5-1	TRBD1	TRBJ2-5	-	TGCGCCAGCAGCTTACAGGGGACGGAGACCCAGTACTTC	CASSLQGTETQYF
TRBV6-5	-	TRBJ2-7	-	TGTGCCAGCAGTTGGATCGCCAGCGCGGACTACGAGCAGTACTTC	CASSWIASADYEQYF
TRBV29-1	TRBD1	TRBJ1-4	-	TGCAGCGTTGGGACAGGGCGAGAAAAACTGTTTTTT	CSVGTGREKLFF
TRBV9	-	TRBJ1-2	-	TGTGCCAGCAGCGTAGTGGCGGGACCCGGAGGCTACACCTTC	CASSVVAGPGGYTF
TRBV5-1	-	TRBJ1-1	-	TGCGCCAGCAGCTTGGGCGAACGCGGGACCGCTTTCTTT	CASSLGERGTAFF
TRBV5-1	-	TRBJ2-1	-	TGCGCCAGCAGCTTGGCCGATCAGCGGCTCTCCTACAATGAGCAGTTCTTC	CASSLADQRLSYNEQFF
TRBV19	TRBD2	TRBJ2-1	-	TGTGCCAGTAGTATAGGAACTAGCGGGAGCAATGAGCAGTTCTTC	CASSIGTSGSNEQFF
TRBV28	-	TRBJ1-4	-	TGTGCCAGCAGTCATTCCTGGCCAGGAAGTGAAAAACTGTTTTTT	CASSHSWPGSEKLFF